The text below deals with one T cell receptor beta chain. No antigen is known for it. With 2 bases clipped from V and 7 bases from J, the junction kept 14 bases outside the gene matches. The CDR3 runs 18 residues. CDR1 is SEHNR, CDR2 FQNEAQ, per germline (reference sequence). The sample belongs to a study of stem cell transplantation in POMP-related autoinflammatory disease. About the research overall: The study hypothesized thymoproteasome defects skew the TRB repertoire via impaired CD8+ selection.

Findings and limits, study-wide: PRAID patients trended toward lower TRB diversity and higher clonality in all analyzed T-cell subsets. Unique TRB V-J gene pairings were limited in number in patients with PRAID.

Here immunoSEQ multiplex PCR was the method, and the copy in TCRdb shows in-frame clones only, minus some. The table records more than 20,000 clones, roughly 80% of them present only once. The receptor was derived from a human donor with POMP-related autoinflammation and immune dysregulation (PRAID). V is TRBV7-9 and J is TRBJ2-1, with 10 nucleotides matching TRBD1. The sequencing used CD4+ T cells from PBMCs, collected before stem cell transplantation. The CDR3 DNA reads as TGTGCCAGCAGCTTACTTAGGGACCGGGACAGGGGACGGAATGAGCAGTTCTTC. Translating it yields CASSLLRDRDRGRNEQFF.